Below, 24 T cell receptor beta chains from the same sample are listed, as sequenced in a study of control samples from healthy donors and cancer patients. This table comes from immunoSEQ multiplex PCR, and its TCRdb copy is limited to in-frame clones, with some not included. This repertoire shows roughly 160,000 clones, approximately 94% found once; its top ten account for about 14%. Input material: PBMCs. Receptors originate from a man between 60 and 70 years old with colorectal cancer.

The chain has TRBV19 and TRBJ2-2; weak D call: TRBD1 (6 bases). With 4 bases removed from V and 2 bases from J, the gap between germline ends came to 23 bases. The CDR3 runs 19 residues. Germline CDR1 LNHDA, CDR2 SQIVND (reference sequence). This CDR3 is CASSTFGHWTVTNTGELFF. In DNA form, the CDR3 reads TGTGCCAGTAGTACTTTTGGCCACTGGACAGTAACTAACACCGGGGAGCTGTTTTTT. Combining the CDR3 with reference TRBV19 and TRBJ2-2 gives the whole variable domain DGGITQSPKYLFRKEGQNVTLSCEQNLNHDAMYWYRQDPGQGLRLIYYSQIVNDFQKGDIAEGYSVSREKKESFPLTVTSAQKNPTAFYLCASSTFGHWTVTNTGELFFGEGSRLTVL.

This rearrangement joins TRBV11-2 to TRBJ1-1; D remains unclear. The V end lost 2 bases, the J end lost 7 bases, and 5 bases lay between the germline ends. The CDR3 consists of 11 residues. The germline gives CDR1 SGHAT, CDR2 FQNNGV. Written as DNA, the CDR3 is TGTGCCAGCAGCTTAATGTATGAAGCTTTCTTT. This translates into CASSLMYEAFF.

V usage is TRBV29-1 and J usage is TRBJ1-5, with TRBD1 identical over 7 bases. The CDR3 runs to 12 residues. Losses at the gene ends were 5 bases for V and 5 bases for J; bases not matched to a gene: 3. Germline-derived CDR1 and CDR2 are SQVTM and ANQGSEA. The DNA for the CDR3 is TGCAGCGTTCGACAGGGTGATCAGCCCCAGCATTTT. Translated, it gives CSVRQGDQPQHF.

V gene TRBV29-1 combines with J gene TRBJ2-7; TRBD1 matches 8 bases. The CDR3 runs to 14 residues. The V gene end was trimmed by 5 bases and the J gene end by 6 bases; junction bases not matched to a gene: 12. Germline loops: CDR1 SQVTM, CDR2 ANQGSEA. CDR3 sequence: CSVWTGKTIGEQYF. The CDR3 DNA reads TGCAGCGTTTGGACAGGGAAGACCATAGGCGAGCAGTACTTC.

The CDR3 sequence: CASTPRGAGKNIQYF. The CDR3 region has the DNA TGTGCCAGTACCCCACGAGGGGCAGGGAAAAACATTCAGTACTTC. The chain uses TRBV19 and TRBJ2-4; D is perhaps TRBD1 or TRBD2 (5 bases each). Trimming took 7 bases from V and 4 from J, leaving 17 bases between them. The CDR3 consists of 15 residues. The germline CDR1 and CDR2 sequences are LNHDA and SQIVND (reference sequence).

The CDR3 is CATRPSGSGNIQYF. CDR3 DNA sequence: TGTGCCACCAGACCCTCAGGGTCAGGAAACATTCAGTACTTC. V gene TRBV15 combines with J gene TRBJ2-4; tentative D call: TRBD1 (5 bases). The V and J ends lost 6 bases and 6 bases respectively, with 15 bases between them. The CDR3 loop spans 14 amino acids. Looked up from germline, CDR1 is LNHNV and CDR2 is YYDKDF (reference sequence).

The chain is built from TRBV4-1 and TRBJ2-2, with D perhaps matching TRBD2 (7 bases). Trimming left V 1 base short and J 4 bases short, with 13 bases between. CDR1 MGHRA and CDR2 YSYEKL come from the germline V gene. The CDR3 consists of 16 residues. In DNA form, the CDR3 reads TGCGCCAGCAGCCAAGGAAGGGGGGGCTCCACCGGGGAGCTGTTTTTT. Translation: CASSQGRGGSTGELFF.

The genes are TRBV9 and TRBJ2-1; 10 bases fit TRBD2. The V and J ends lost 4 bases and 8 bases, in that order; junction bases with no gene match: 12. There are 16 residues in the CDR3. Germline CDR1 is SGDLS and CDR2 is YYNGEE. The CDR3 coding sequence is TGTGCCAGCAGCCTGACAGGTTCTAGCGGGGGCTATGAGCAGTTCTTC. This codes for CASSLTGSSGGYEQFF.

V gene TRBV18 combines with J gene TRBJ1-1; TRBD1 is a possible D gene (6 bases). The germline gives CDR1 KGHSH, CDR2 LQKENI. The CDR3 runs 14 residues. V lost 6 bases and J 3 bases, leaving 14 bases between the germline ends. The CDR3 nucleotides are TGTGCCAGCTCCGTTGGACAGTCCCACACTGAAGCTTTCTTT. Its protein is CASSVGQSHTEAFF.

The chain uses TRBV7-9 and TRBJ2-1; D perhaps matches TRBD1 (6 bases). CDR1 and CDR2 from the germline V gene are SEHNR and FQNEAQ (reference sequence). This CDR3 contains 17 residues. V was trimmed by 4 bases and J by 2 bases, leaving 18 bases between them. In nucleotides, the CDR3 is TGTGCCAGCAGCTCCGCATCGGACAGTCAAACCTACAATGAGCAGTTCTTC. Translation gives CASSSASDSQTYNEQFF.

This rearrangement joins TRBV30 to TRBJ2-1, with D possibly matching TRBD2 (5 bases). Trimming left V 0 bases short and J 0 bases short, with 9 bases between. The CDR3 length is 15 residues. The germline CDR1 and CDR2 sequences are GTSNPN and SVGIG (reference sequence). CDR3 loop: CAWSVGESSYNEQFF. The CDR3 DNA follows: TGTGCCTGGAGTGTGGGAGAGAGCTCCTACAATGAGCAGTTCTTC.

The chain joins TRBV13 to TRBJ2-1, with 9 bases aligning to TRBD2. The V gene's germline CDR1 is PRHDT and CDR2 FYEKMQ (reference sequence). The CDR3 runs 16 residues. J lost 4 bases, V lost 5 bases, and 9 bases had no gene match. DNA of the CDR3: TGTGCCAGCAGCCCCTCGGGACTAGCCTTTTACAATGAGCAGTTCTTC. It translates to CASSPSGLAFYNEQFF.

The chain joins TRBV5-1 to TRBJ1-2; 9 bases agree with TRBD1. Germline assignment: CDR1 SGHRS and CDR2 YFSETQ. The V segment lost 0 bases and the J segment 6 bases; nucleotides outside the gene matches: 3. CDR3 length: 14 residues. The chain's CDR3 is CASSLGGQGDGYTF. CDR3 nucleotides: TGCGCCAGCAGCTTGGGGGGACAGGGTGATGGCTACACCTTC.

J is TRBJ2-5 and V is TRBV6-1, with 7 bases fitting TRBD1. Germline values: CDR1 MNHNS, CDR2 SASEGT. The CDR3 has 16 residues. V dropped 4 bases and J dropped 2; count of bases not matched to a gene: 10. The CDR3 DNA sequence: TGTGCCAGCAGTGTTCGGACAGGAGTACTACAAGAGACCCAGTACTTC. It translates to CASSVRTGVLQETQYF.

The chain combines TRBV19 with TRBJ1-4; the D is unclear. The V gene's germline CDR1 is LNHDA and CDR2 SQIVND (reference sequence). V was cut by 5 bases and J by 8 bases, with 12 bases left in between. There are 13 residues in the CDR3. The DNA of the CDR3 is TGTGCCAGTAGTCCCCAAAGATGGGAAAAACTGTTTTTT. Translation gives CASSPQRWEKLFF.

This clone came up a few times. The V gene is TRBV7-2, the J gene TRBJ1-1, with D unclear. The V end lost 3 bases, the J end lost 1 base, and 6 bases lay between the germline ends. CDR1 is SGHTA, CDR2 FQGNSA, per germline. This CDR3 contains 13 residues. The CDR3 nucleotides are TGTGCCAGCAGCTTCGTACCGAACACTGAAGCTTTCTTT. It encodes CASSFVPNTEAFF.

The chain couples TRBV19 to TRBJ1-4; D gene ambiguous. CDR3 length equals 14 residues. V lost 3 bases to trimming and J lost 3 bases, with 8 bases between them. CDR1 and CDR2 from the germline V gene are LNHDA and SQIVND (reference sequence). In DNA, the CDR3 is TGTGCCAGTAGTATGGGTGGCCCTAATGAAAAACTGTTTTTT. This codes for CASSMGGPNEKLFF.

This sequence joins TRBV19 and TRBJ2-4, with D maybe TRBD1 (5 bases). The CDR3 contains 16 residues. The V end was cut by 3 bases, the J end by 0 bases, with 12 bases between. Per the germline V gene, CDR1 is LNHDA and CDR2 is SQIVND (reference sequence). The CDR3 loop reads CASSMDILTAKNIQYF. Written as DNA, the CDR3 is TGTGCCAGTAGTATGGACATCCTCACAGCCAAAAACATTCAGTACTTC.

The V gene is TRBV19, the J gene TRBJ2-7, with TRBD2 matching 7 bases. CDR3 length: 14 residues. J lost 6 bases, V lost 7 bases, and 12 bases had no gene match. Germline-derived CDR1 and CDR2 are LNHDA and SQIVND (reference sequence). In nucleotides, the CDR3 is TGTGCCAGTACCCTAGGGGAGGGATATGCCGAGCAGTACTTC. It translates to CASTLGEGYAEQYF. Using reference TRBV19 and TRBJ2-7 for the parts outside the CDR3, the full variable domain is DGGITQSPKYLFRKEGQNVTLSCEQNLNHDAMYWYRQDPGQGLRLIYYSQIVNDFQKGDIAEGYSVSREKKESFPLTVTSAQKNPTAFYLCASTLGEGYAEQYFGPGTRLTVT.

The rearrangement uses TRBV6-4 and TRBJ2-3, with 7 bases identical to TRBD1. Germline CDR1 and CDR2: MRHNA and SNTAGT. This CDR3 is 17 amino acids long. J gave up 0 bases and V 0 bases, and 6 bases lay outside the gene matches. DNA of the CDR3: TGTGCCAGCAGTGACTCGGGATGGACAGGCAGCACAGATACGCAGTATTTT. The encoded protein is CASSDSGWTGSTDTQYF.

The genes are TRBV6-6 and TRBJ1-6; perhaps TRBD1 as D (5 bases). CDR1 MNHNY and CDR2 SVGAGI come from the germline V gene (reference sequence). V lost 2 bases and J 0 bases, leaving 8 bases between the germline ends. The CDR3 length is 16 residues. CDR3 DNA sequence: TGTGCCAGCAGTTACAGGGGAGGCTCCTATAATTCACCCCTCCACTTT. The encoded protein is CASSYRGGSYNSPLHF.

V is TRBV3-1 (or the pseudogene TRBV3-2) and J is TRBJ1-2; a possible D gene is TRBD1 (6 bases). Germline V gene data show CDR1 as LGHDT and CDR2 as YNNKEL (reference sequence). Trimming stripped 3 bases from V and 8 bases from J, with 16 bases between. The CDR3 totals 14 residues. In DNA form, the CDR3 reads TGTGCCAGCAGCCAGTCCGACGGGGGGCAGGGCTACACCTTC. Encoded protein: CASSQSDGGQGYTF.

The chain combines TRBV19 with TRBJ1-3; possible D gene TRBD1, 6 bases. Looked up from germline, CDR1 is LNHDA and CDR2 is SQIVND (reference sequence). This CDR3 spans 15 amino acids. Trimming cost V 7 bases and J 0 bases, with 13 bases left between them. The DNA for the CDR3 is TGTGCCAGTAATGGCCAGGGGCCCTCTGGAAACACCATATATTTT. It is translated as CASNGQGPSGNTIYF.

The J gene is TRBJ2-7, the V gene TRBV3-1 (or the pseudogene TRBV3-2); 7 positions agree with TRBD1. Trimming took 4 bases from V and 3 from J; bases not matched to a gene: 9. CDR3 length: 15 amino acids. Germline assignment: CDR1 LGHDT and CDR2 YNNKEL (reference sequence). CDR3 residues: CASSPTRDRLYEQYF. CDR3 DNA sequence: TGTGCCAGCAGCCCCACTCGGGACAGACTCTACGAGCAGTACTTC.